A selection of T cell receptor beta chains follows, all from one sample in a study of OX40 agonist ivuxolimab in advanced cancers. Sequencing was performed with immunoSEQ multiplex PCR; in TCRdb, only in-frame clones are kept and a portion is missing. The data contain some 76,000 clones, roughly 90% of them seen just once; the ten biggest clones take up around 7.3%. This sample comprised CD4+ or CD8+ T cells sorted from blood, obtained in a trial of the OX40 agonist ivuxolimab. These receptors were obtained from an adult with an advanced solid tumor such as melanoma, head and neck, liver or kidney cancer. The CDR3 runs from the conserved cysteine through the conserved F or W. A D gene is named only where the DNA matches it firmly. Clone size is stated in some rows and not others, as once, few, many or a class when expanded.

cdr3_aa cdr3_nt d_call cdr3_length j_call v_call clone_size
CASRLGHNSPLHF TGTGCAAGTCGCTTGGGCCACAATTCACCCCTCCACTTT NA 13 TRBJ1-6 TRBV12-2 NA
CASSDRRTASYGYTF TGTGCCAGCAGTGACCGAAGGACAGCAAGCTATGGCTACACCTTC NA 15 TRBJ1-2 TRBV6-6 NA
CASSLGTSHEQYF TGTGCCAGCAGCCTCGGGACTAGCCACGAGCAGTACTTC TRBD2 13 TRBJ2-7 TRBV6-1 NA
CASSVRGNTDTQYF TGTGCCAGCAGCGTTCGGGGGAACACAGATACGCAGTATTTT NA 14 TRBJ2-3 TRBV9 NA
CASSPSAGGFGELFF TGTGCCAGCAGCCCGTCAGCGGGGGGTTTCGGGGAGCTGTTTTTT TRBD2 15 TRBJ2-2 TRBV7-7 once
CAISESFHSGAYEQYF TGTGCCATCAGTGAGTCCTTCCACAGTGGGGCCTACGAGCAGTACTTC NA 16 TRBJ2-7 TRBV10-3 NA
CASSFGGSTGELFF TGTGCCAGCAGCTTCGGTGGGTCCACCGGGGAGCTGTTTTTT NA 14 TRBJ2-2 TRBV5-6 NA
CASSIGMNTEAFF TGTGCCAGTAGTATTGGAATGAACACTGAAGCTTTCTTT NA 13 TRBJ1-1 TRBV19 NA
CASSSPDRGYQETQYF TGTGCCAGCAGCTCCCCGGACAGGGGGTACCAAGAGACCCAGTACTTC TRBD1 16 TRBJ2-5 TRBV11-2 NA
CASSPLVLGAYHEQYF TGTGCCAGCAGCCCTCTGGTTCTAGGGGCGTATCACGAGCAGTACTTC NA 16 TRBJ2-7 TRBV9 few
CAWSALFTSGNSTDTQYF TGTGCCTGGAGTGCCCTATTCACTAGCGGGAATAGCACAGATACGCAGTATTTT TRBD2 18 TRBJ2-3 TRBV30 few
CAISESSWGVSYNEQFF TGTGCCATCAGTGAGTCTTCTTGGGGGGTTTCCTACAATGAGCAGTTCTTC NA 17 TRBJ2-1 TRBV10-3 NA
CASSLGENEQFF TGTGCCAGCAGTTTAGGGGAGAATGAGCAGTTCTTC NA 12 TRBJ2-1 TRBV27 NA
CASSGGLAKDTQYF TGTGCCAGCAGCGGGGGACTAGCGAAAGATACGCAGTATTTT TRBD2 14 TRBJ2-3 TRBV9 NA
CASRGTAYEQYF TGTGCCAGCAGAGGGACAGCCTACGAGCAGTACTTC TRBD1 12 TRBJ2-7 TRBV2 NA
CAWRVPPEAFF TGTGCCTGGAGAGTCCCCCCTGAAGCTTTCTTT NA 11 TRBJ1-1 TRBV30 NA
CASSLSTVYGYTF TGTGCCAGCAGCTTATCAACGGTCTATGGCTACACCTTC NA 13 TRBJ1-2 TRBV7-9 NA
CASSLRGADQPQHF TGTGCCAGCAGCTTGAGAGGGGCCGATCAGCCCCAGCATTTT NA 14 TRBJ1-5 TRBV13 NA
CASSWTQSYTF TGTGCCAGCAGCTGGACCCAGAGCTACACCTTC NA 11 TRBJ1-2 TRBV7-9 NA
CSTGQSRNGELFF TGCAGCACAGGACAAAGTCGAAACGGGGAGCTGTTTTTT NA 13 TRBJ2-2 TRBV29-1 NA
CASSYPDRVGTGELFF TGTGCCAGCAGTTACCCCGACAGGGTGGGGACCGGGGAGCTGTTTTTT TRBD1 16 TRBJ2-2 TRBV6-5 NA
CASSQDWGGTDGYTF TGCGCCAGCAGCCAAGATTGGGGGGGGACGGATGGCTACACCTTC NA 15 TRBJ1-2 TRBV4-3 NA
CASSLIAIYNEQFF TGTGCCAGCAGCTTAATAGCGATCTACAATGAGCAGTTCTTC NA 14 TRBJ2-1 TRBV7-9 NA
CASSYSAGVVYNEQFF TGTGCCAGCAGTTACTCGGCGGGGGTAGTCTACAATGAGCAGTTCTTC TRBD2 16 TRBJ2-1 TRBV6-5 once
CASSPGTNYNEQFF TGTGCCAGCAGCCCAGGGACTAACTACAATGAGCAGTTCTTC TRBD2 14 TRBJ2-1 TRBV5-6 NA
CSVHLQGARGYTF TGCAGCGTCCACTTACAGGGGGCGCGTGGCTACACCTTC TRBD1 13 TRBJ1-2 TRBV29-1 once
CASSGTRRGVTGELFF TGCGCCAGCAGCGGGACACGCCGCGGGGTCACCGGGGAGCTGTTTTTT NA 16 TRBJ2-2 TRBV10-1 NA
CASSIGGGYSGNTIYF TGTGCCAGTAGTATTGGTGGCGGATACTCTGGAAACACCATATATTTT NA 16 TRBJ1-3 TRBV19 few
CASSLLTSGAEAFF TGTGCCAGCAGTCTACTCACTTCGGGCGCTGAAGCTTTCTTT NA 14 TRBJ1-1 TRBV27 NA
CASSALDRGGSPLHF TGTGCCAGCAGTGCCCTAGACAGGGGAGGGTCACCCCTCCACTTT TRBD1 15 TRBJ1-6 TRBV6-1 NA
CAISESKDRSRKGFAEEQYF TGTGCCATCAGTGAGTCGAAGGACAGGTCGAGGAAGGGTTTTGCCGAGGAGCAGTACTTC TRBD1 20 TRBJ2-7 TRBV10-3 NA
CASSLEGQGGTGELFF TGCGCCAGCAGCTTGGAGGGACAGGGTGGCACCGGGGAGCTGTTTTTT TRBD1 16 TRBJ2-2 TRBV5-1 NA
CASSERGGVYEQYF TGTGCCAGCAGTGAACGGGGGGGCGTCTACGAGCAGTACTTC TRBD2 14 TRBJ2-7 TRBV6-1 NA
CASSQGPDIRSGGELFF TGCGCCAGCAGCCAAGGACCGGACATTCGGTCCGGCGGGGAGCTGTTTTTT NA 17 TRBJ2-2 TRBV4-1 NA
CATSLGLVSYEQYF TGTGCCACCTCCTTGGGACTCGTCTCCTACGAGCAGTACTTC NA 14 TRBJ2-7 TRBV25-1 NA
CASSLRDRASDTQYF TGTGCCAGTAGTCTTCGGGACAGGGCTTCAGATACGCAGTATTTT TRBD1 15 TRBJ2-3 TRBV19 NA
CASSLAGQGASGYTF TGTGCCAGCAGCTTAGCGGGACAGGGGGCGTCTGGCTACACCTTC TRBD1 15 TRBJ1-2 TRBV7-9 NA
CASSYSWTSHEQYF TGTGCCAGCAGTTACTCGTGGACTAGTCACGAGCAGTACTTC TRBD2 14 TRBJ2-7 TRBV6-6 NA
CASSQDEAGAEDGELFF TGTGCCAGCAGCCAAGATGAAGCGGGAGCGGAAGACGGGGAGCTGTTTTTT TRBD2 17 TRBJ2-2 TRBV4-2 NA
CAVSLAATGELFF TGTGCTGTCTCCCTGGCGGCCACCGGGGAGCTGTTTTTT NA 13 TRBJ2-2 TRBV10-3 NA
CASTPLLRGETQYF TGTGCCAGCACCCCGCTGCTCCGTGGAGAGACCCAGTACTTC NA 14 TRBJ2-5 TRBV7-8 NA
CATSRSSGGLQETQYF TGTGCCACCAGTAGGTCTAGCGGGGGACTACAAGAGACCCAGTACTTC TRBD2 16 TRBJ2-5 TRBV15 NA
CASSPGGSYEQYF TGTGCCAGCAGCCCAGGGGGGTCCTACGAGCAGTACTTC NA 13 TRBJ2-7 TRBV7-6 NA
CAISDLGDEAGANVLTF TGTGCCATCAGTGATCTGGGGGACGAGGCGGGGGCCAACGTCCTGACTTTC NA 17 TRBJ2-6 TRBV10-3 once
CASSKPGVGGYTF TGTGCCAGCTCCAAACCAGGGGTTGGGGGCTACACCTTC NA 13 TRBJ1-2 TRBV7-2 few
CSVPSPGQWQFF TGCAGCGTGCCCTCGCCAGGGCAGTGGCAGTTCTTC NA 12 TRBJ2-1 TRBV29-1 NA
CASSLRGTQLAGHGELFF TGTGCCAGCAGCTTAAGGGGAACCCAACTAGCGGGCCACGGGGAGCTGTTTTTT TRBD2 18 TRBJ2-2 TRBV7-6 NA
CSVEERGFGNEQFF TGCAGCGTTGAAGAAAGGGGGTTCGGCAATGAGCAGTTCTTC NA 14 TRBJ2-1 TRBV29-1 NA
CSAAVWHGGDTQYF TGCAGCGCCGCCGTATGGCATGGTGGAGATACGCAGTATTTT NA 14 TRBJ2-3 TRBV29-1 once
CAWSVSYSYEQYF TGTGCCTGGAGTGTAAGTTACTCCTACGAGCAGTACTTC NA 13 TRBJ2-7 TRBV30 NA
CASSAGTVQETQYF TGTGCCAGCAGCGCCGGGACAGTCCAAGAGACCCAGTACTTC TRBD1 14 TRBJ2-5 TRBV9 NA
CASSSGGDGNSPLHF TGTGCCAGTAGTAGCGGGGGGGACGGGAATTCACCCCTCCACTTT NA 15 TRBJ1-6 TRBV19 NA